The rows below give T cell receptor beta chains drawn from one sample of a study of T-cell memory formation after mild COVID-19. A single record per CDR3 protein comes from TCRdb applying MiXCR to the 5' RACE reads. The sample consists of hundreds of thousands of distinct CDR3 sequences, 16% of them appearing once. Material: PBMCs or a T cell subset sorted from them (not recorded which). The receptors stem from a man between 18 and 35 years old who had mild COVID-19 (a few samples of this study predate the infection). Cell type and time point are not known. Both conserved end residues are part of each CDR3. The D gene is left open where the match is weak. Only part of the rows carry a size: once, few, many, or a class if the clone is expanded.

d_gene: -; abundance: many; v_gene: TRBV20-1; j_gene: TRBJ2-2; CDR3nt: TGCAGTGTCGCTAGCCCCACCGGGGAGCTGTTTTTT; CDR3aa: CSVASPTGELFF
d_gene: -; abundance: few; v_gene: TRBV5-1; j_gene: TRBJ1-1; CDR3nt: TGCGCCAGTAGAGCAATCGCAACTGAAGCTTTCTTT; CDR3aa: CASRAIATEAFF
d_gene: -; abundance: once; v_gene: TRBV6-5; j_gene: TRBJ1-5; CDR3nt: TGTGCCAGCTCGGGCAGGGACAATCAGCCCCAGCATTTT; CDR3aa: CASSGRDNQPQHF
d_gene: TRBD1; abundance: -; v_gene: TRBV2; j_gene: TRBJ2-5; CDR3nt: TGTGCCAGCAGGCGGACAGGGGGTCAGTACCAAGAGACCCAGTACTTC; CDR3aa: CASRRTGGQYQETQYF
d_gene: TRBD2; abundance: few; v_gene: TRBV3-1; j_gene: TRBJ2-1; CDR3nt: TGTGCCAGCAGCCAAGAGATTTCGGGACTAGCGGATACCTCTAATGAGCAGTTCTTC; CDR3aa: CASSQEISGLADTSNEQFF
d_gene: -; abundance: many; v_gene: TRBV7-2; j_gene: TRBJ2-5; CDR3nt: TGTGCCAGCAGCCCTCAGGAGACCCAGTACTTC; CDR3aa: CASSPQETQYF
d_gene: -; abundance: many; v_gene: TRBV6-1; j_gene: TRBJ2-5; CDR3nt: TGTGCCAGCAGTGGGGGCACAGGGATGGAGACCCAGTACTTC; CDR3aa: CASSGGTGMETQYF
d_gene: -; abundance: few; v_gene: TRBV6-5; j_gene: TRBJ1-6; CDR3nt: TGTGCCAGTGGTCAAACTATGGGGGATTCACCCCTCCACTTT; CDR3aa: CASGQTMGDSPLHF
d_gene: -; abundance: few; v_gene: TRBV7-2; j_gene: TRBJ1-5; CDR3nt: TGTGCCAGCAGCTCTCTCCGGGCGCTAGCAAATCAGCCCCAGCATTTT; CDR3aa: CASSSLRALANQPQHF
d_gene: -; abundance: few; v_gene: TRBV20-1; j_gene: TRBJ2-3; CDR3nt: TGCAGTGCTAGAGATTTAGGCGATACGCAGTATTTT; CDR3aa: CSARDLGDTQYF
d_gene: -; abundance: -; v_gene: TRBV24-1; j_gene: TRBJ2-3; CDR3nt: TGTGCCACCCGGGGGCAGGGGAGCACAGATACGCAGTATTTT; CDR3aa: CATRGQGSTDTQYF
d_gene: -; abundance: few; v_gene: TRBV7-9; j_gene: TRBJ1-6; CDR3nt: TGTGCCAGCAGCGGAATCGTGGGTGCGTACCCCGCTGGGTCACCCCTCCACTTT; CDR3aa: CASSGIVGAYPAGSPLHF
d_gene: -; abundance: -; v_gene: TRBV5-6; j_gene: TRBJ2-3; CDR3nt: TGTGCCAGCAGACTAACAGGCTCCAACACAGATACGCAGTATTTT; CDR3aa: CASRLTGSNTDTQYF
d_gene: -; abundance: few; v_gene: TRBV27; j_gene: TRBJ1-5; CDR3nt: TGTGCCAGCAGTTTTGGTTCTAGCAATCAGCCCCAGCATTTT; CDR3aa: CASSFGSSNQPQHF
d_gene: -; abundance: few; v_gene: TRBV20-1; j_gene: TRBJ2-3; CDR3nt: TGCAGTGCTAGCGAGGGTGACGCCAGGGGAACTAGCACAGATACGCAGTATTTT; CDR3aa: CSASEGDARGTSTDTQYF
d_gene: TRBD1; abundance: once; v_gene: TRBV11-1; j_gene: TRBJ2-6; CDR3nt: TGTGCCAGCAGCACCCGCTCGGGACAGGGGTCTGGGGCCAACGTCCTGACTTTC; CDR3aa: CASSTRSGQGSGANVLTF
d_gene: TRBD1; abundance: many; v_gene: TRBV7-2; j_gene: TRBJ2-1; CDR3nt: TGTGCCAGCAGCGGGACAGGTGGTCGCAATGAGCAGTTCTTC; CDR3aa: CASSGTGGRNEQFF
d_gene: -; abundance: few; v_gene: TRBV4-2; j_gene: TRBJ2-1; CDR3nt: TGTGCCAGCAGCCAAGATCTTGCAGAGTCCTACAATGAGCAGTTCTTC; CDR3aa: CASSQDLAESYNEQFF
d_gene: TRBD2; abundance: -; v_gene: TRBV27; j_gene: TRBJ2-3; CDR3nt: TGTGCCAGCAGTTTAGGCGGGGGGGCCTGGGATACGCAGTATTTT; CDR3aa: CASSLGGGAWDTQYF
d_gene: TRBD2; abundance: -; v_gene: TRBV6-6; j_gene: TRBJ2-1; CDR3nt: TGTGCCAGCAGTTACTACCTAGCGGGGGGCCGAAGCTCCTACAATGAGCAGTTCTTC; CDR3aa: CASSYYLAGGRSSYNEQFF
d_gene: -; abundance: few; v_gene: TRBV27; j_gene: TRBJ1-2; CDR3nt: TGTGCCAGCAGTTTCTCGCAGAAGTATGGCTACACCTTC; CDR3aa: CASSFSQKYGYTF
d_gene: -; abundance: few; v_gene: TRBV12-3/TRBV12-4; j_gene: TRBJ1-1; CDR3nt: TGTGCCAGCAGTTGGGGGGGCGCGAACACTGAAGCTTTCTTT; CDR3aa: CASSWGGANTEAFF
d_gene: TRBD1; abundance: many; v_gene: TRBV3-1; j_gene: TRBJ2-1; CDR3nt: TGTGCCAGCAGCCAGGACAGGGCGTCCGGTGGTGAGCAGTTCTTC; CDR3aa: CASSQDRASGGEQFF
d_gene: -; abundance: few; v_gene: TRBV6-2/TRBV6-3; j_gene: TRBJ2-5; CDR3nt: TGTGCCAGCAGTCAGAGAGGGGGGTTGTTCCAAGAGACCCAGTACTTC; CDR3aa: CASSQRGGLFQETQYF
d_gene: TRBD2; abundance: once; v_gene: TRBV7-6; j_gene: TRBJ2-1; CDR3nt: TGTGCCAGCAGCACCCGGACTAGCGGGGTGGATGAGCAGTTCTTC; CDR3aa: CASSTRTSGVDEQFF
d_gene: -; abundance: few; v_gene: TRBV4-3; j_gene: TRBJ2-2; CDR3nt: TGCGCCAGCAGCCAAGAGGGACAATACACCGGGGAGCTGTTTTTT; CDR3aa: CASSQEGQYTGELFF
d_gene: -; abundance: few; v_gene: TRBV7-9; j_gene: TRBJ2-5; CDR3nt: TGTGCCAGCAGCTTAGTGATTAAGCAGACCCAGTACTTC; CDR3aa: CASSLVIKQTQYF
d_gene: -; abundance: few; v_gene: TRBV2; j_gene: TRBJ2-7; CDR3nt: TGTGCCAGCAGACAGAGCGCCCCCTCCTACGAGCAGTACTTC; CDR3aa: CASRQSAPSYEQYF
d_gene: -; abundance: -; v_gene: TRBV15; j_gene: TRBJ2-3; CDR3nt: TGTGCCACCATGGGAGGCCTTTGGGGGGATACGCAGTATTTT; CDR3aa: CATMGGLWGDTQYF
d_gene: -; abundance: -; v_gene: TRBV7-8; j_gene: TRBJ1-5; CDR3nt: TGTGCCAGCAGCTTAGACGGGAGCTATCAGCCCCAGCATTTT; CDR3aa: CASSLDGSYQPQHF
d_gene: -; abundance: -; v_gene: TRBV11-2; j_gene: TRBJ2-1; CDR3nt: TGTGCCAGCAGGCACTGGGGACACCTCTACAATGAGCAGTTCTTC; CDR3aa: CASRHWGHLYNEQFF
d_gene: -; abundance: many; v_gene: TRBV7-3; j_gene: TRBJ2-5; CDR3nt: TGTGCCAGCAGCTTCCAGGGCCAAGAGACCCAGTACTTC; CDR3aa: CASSFQGQETQYF
d_gene: TRBD2; abundance: -; v_gene: TRBV9; j_gene: TRBJ2-3; CDR3nt: TGTGCCAGCAGCGTAGGGCTAGCGGAAACAGATACGCAGTATTTT; CDR3aa: CASSVGLAETDTQYF
d_gene: -; abundance: many; v_gene: TRBV6-2/TRBV6-3; j_gene: TRBJ1-1; CDR3nt: TGTGCCAGCTCCTACACCTGGGGTGGTGAAGCTTTCTTT; CDR3aa: CASSYTWGGEAFF
d_gene: -; abundance: -; v_gene: TRBV30; j_gene: TRBJ1-3; CDR3nt: TGTGCCTGGAGTGTAAAGGGAATGACTGGAAACACCATATATTTT; CDR3aa: CAWSVKGMTGNTIYF
d_gene: TRBD1; abundance: few; v_gene: TRBV20-1; j_gene: TRBJ2-5; CDR3nt: TGCAGTGCTAGATGGGACAGGGGAAGTGAGACCCAGTACTTC; CDR3aa: CSARWDRGSETQYF
d_gene: -; abundance: -; v_gene: TRBV7-9; j_gene: TRBJ2-3; CDR3nt: TGTGCCAGCACCCCCTCGGGTGGAAACACAGATACGCAGTATTTT; CDR3aa: CASTPSGGNTDTQYF
d_gene: TRBD1; abundance: -; v_gene: TRBV6-2/TRBV6-3; j_gene: TRBJ1-5; CDR3nt: TGTGCCAGCAGTTACCTCGACAGGGTACGACAGCCCCAGCATTTT; CDR3aa: CASSYLDRVRQPQHF
d_gene: TRBD1; abundance: -; v_gene: TRBV7-9; j_gene: TRBJ2-3; CDR3nt: TGTGCCAGCAGCCCGGGACAGGGGGCCGCAGATACGCAGTATTTT; CDR3aa: CASSPGQGAADTQYF
d_gene: -; abundance: few; v_gene: TRBV3-1; j_gene: TRBJ1-2; CDR3nt: TGTGCCAGCAGCCAAGGCGGGGGGGATGGCTACACCTTC; CDR3aa: CASSQGGGDGYTF
d_gene: -; abundance: few; v_gene: TRBV6-2/TRBV6-3; j_gene: TRBJ1-2; CDR3nt: TGTGCCAGCAGTAGAAACACAGGGATCTATGGCTACACCTTC; CDR3aa: CASSRNTGIYGYTF